This T cell receptor beta chain was identified in a study of cytomegalovirus exposure and HLA in healthy donors. The study ran its PCR with 60 Vbeta and 13 Jbeta primers. Generated by immunoSEQ multiplex PCR, the TCRdb table keeps only in-frame clones and is missing some. Of 150,000 to 200,000 clones listed, 80% were seen once; the top ten hold about 7%. To note about this clone: Antigen specificity is unknown.

The ends were cut back, 2 bases at V and 1 base at J, with 9 bases in the middle. CDR1 is MNHNS, CDR2 SASEGT, per germline. The CDR3 consists of 16 residues. Study-wide results and limits: Earlier analysis yielded a pattern in which most TCR beta V segments were productive about 87% or about 30% of the time. Later work associated over 15,000 TCR beta sequences with HLA alleles at 0.05 false discovery rate.

The TCR originated in a man younger than 40 in good health and CMV-seropositive. What was sequenced was PBMCs. This sequence joins TRBV6-1 and TRBJ1-6; TRBD1 might be the D (5 bases). CDR3 protein: CASSESQGSYNSPLHF. CDR3 nucleotide sequence: TGTGCCAGCAGTGAATCGCAGGGATCCTATAATTCACCCCTCCACTTT.